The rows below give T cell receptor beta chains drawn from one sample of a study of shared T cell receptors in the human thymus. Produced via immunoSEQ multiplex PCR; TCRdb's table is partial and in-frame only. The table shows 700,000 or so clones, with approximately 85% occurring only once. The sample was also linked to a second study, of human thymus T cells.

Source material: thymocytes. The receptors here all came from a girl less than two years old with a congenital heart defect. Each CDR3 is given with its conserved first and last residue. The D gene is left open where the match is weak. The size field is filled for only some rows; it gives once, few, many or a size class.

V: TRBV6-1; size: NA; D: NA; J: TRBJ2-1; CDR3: CAIRQLYNEQFF; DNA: TGTGCCATCCGACAGTTATACAATGAGCAGTTCTTC
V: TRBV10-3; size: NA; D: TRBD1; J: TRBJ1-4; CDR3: CAIKGQSNEKLFF; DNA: TGTGCCATAAAGGGACAGTCTAATGAAAAACTGTTTTTT
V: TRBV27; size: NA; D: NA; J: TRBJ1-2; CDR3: CASTRAGGRDGYTF; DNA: TGTGCCAGCACCCGGGCGGGGGGGCGGGATGGCTACACCTTC
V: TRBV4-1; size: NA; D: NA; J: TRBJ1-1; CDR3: CASSQYNRGTEAFF; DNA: TGCGCCAGCAGCCAATACAATAGGGGTACTGAAGCTTTCTTT
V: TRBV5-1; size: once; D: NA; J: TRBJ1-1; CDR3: CATLGENTEAFF; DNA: TGCGCCACCCTGGGAGAGAACACTGAAGCTTTCTTT
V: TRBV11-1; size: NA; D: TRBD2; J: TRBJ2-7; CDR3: CASSLGAPAGGTYEQYF; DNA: TGTGCCAGCAGCTTAGGGGCCCCGGCGGGGGGGACCTACGAGCAGTACTTC
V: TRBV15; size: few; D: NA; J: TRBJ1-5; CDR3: CATSRYEAGQPQHF; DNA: TGTGCCACCAGCAGGTATGAGGCAGGGCAGCCCCAGCATTTT
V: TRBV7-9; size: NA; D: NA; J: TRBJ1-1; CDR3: CASSPRIGNTEAFF; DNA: TGTGCCAGCAGCCCGAGGATAGGGAACACTGAAGCTTTCTTT
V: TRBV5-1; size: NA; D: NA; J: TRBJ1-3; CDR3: CAEGLDGSGNTIYF; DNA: TGCGCCGAAGGTCTAGACGGGTCTGGAAACACCATATATTTT
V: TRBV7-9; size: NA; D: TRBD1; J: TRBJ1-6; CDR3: CASSLRRGLYNSPLHF; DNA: TGTGCCAGCAGCTTAAGGAGGGGGCTTTATAATTCACCCCTCCACTTT
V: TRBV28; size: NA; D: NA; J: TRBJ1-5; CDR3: CASSFGNDQPQHF; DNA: TGTGCCAGCAGTTTCGGGAACGATCAGCCCCAGCATTTT
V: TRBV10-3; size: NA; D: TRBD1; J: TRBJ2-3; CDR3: CAISESWNRGKESTDTQYF; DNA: TGTGCCATCAGTGAGTCTTGGAACAGGGGAAAGGAAAGCACAGATACGCAGTATTTT
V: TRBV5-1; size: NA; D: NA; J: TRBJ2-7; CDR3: CASSPRRTTSLGEQYF; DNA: TGCGCCAGCAGCCCCAGACGGACTACGAGTTTAGGGGAGCAGTACTTC
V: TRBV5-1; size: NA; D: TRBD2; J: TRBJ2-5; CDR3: CASSLGRTSGAQETQYF; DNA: TGCGCCAGCAGCTTGGGACGGACTAGCGGGGCCCAAGAGACCCAGTACTTC
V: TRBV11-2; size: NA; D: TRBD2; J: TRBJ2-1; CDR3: CASSLRLSGGLNEQFF; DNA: TGTGCCAGCAGCTTAAGGCTAAGCGGGGGGCTCAATGAGCAGTTCTTC
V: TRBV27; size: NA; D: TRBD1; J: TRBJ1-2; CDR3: CASSLEFDRGASPNYGYTF; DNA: TGTGCCAGCAGTTTAGAGTTCGACAGGGGCGCTTCACCTAACTATGGCTACACCTTC
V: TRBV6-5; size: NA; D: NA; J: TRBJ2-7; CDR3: CASGHGALYEQYF; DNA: TGTGCCAGCGGACACGGAGCACTTTACGAGCAGTACTTC
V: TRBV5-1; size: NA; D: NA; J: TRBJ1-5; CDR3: CASSSGGEEGNQPQHF; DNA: TGCGCCAGCAGCTCTGGCGGGGAGGAGGGCAATCAGCCCCAGCATTTT
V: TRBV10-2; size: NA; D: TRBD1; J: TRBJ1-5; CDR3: CASSPDRGHRSNQPQHF; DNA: TGCGCCAGCAGCCCGGACAGGGGGCATCGTAGCAATCAGCCCCAGCATTTT
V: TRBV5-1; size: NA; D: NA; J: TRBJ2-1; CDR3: CASSSRDMSSYNEQFF; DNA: TGCGCCAGCAGCTCCCGGGACATGAGCTCCTACAATGAGCAGTTCTTC
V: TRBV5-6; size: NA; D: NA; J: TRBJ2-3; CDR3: CASSQPRPAGPDTQYF; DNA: TGTGCCAGCAGCCAACCCCGTCCGGCGGGCCCAGATACGCAGTATTTT
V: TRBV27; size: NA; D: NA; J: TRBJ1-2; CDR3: CASRRGPNYGYTF; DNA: TGTGCCAGCAGGCGGGGTCCAAACTATGGCTACACCTTC
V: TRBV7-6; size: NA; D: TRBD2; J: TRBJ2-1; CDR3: CASSPPPSGGYNEQFF; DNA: TGTGCCAGCAGCCCCCCTCCTAGCGGGGGTTACAATGAGCAGTTCTTC
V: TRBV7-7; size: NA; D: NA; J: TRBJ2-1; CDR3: CASSPKGSAVGKLVQFF; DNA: TGTGCTAGCAGCCCCAAGGGTAGCGCGGTGGGGAAACTTGTGCAGTTCTTC
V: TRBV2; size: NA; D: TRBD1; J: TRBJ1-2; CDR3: CASPDRPFYGYTF; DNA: TGTGCCAGTCCGGACAGGCCCTTCTATGGCTACACCTTC
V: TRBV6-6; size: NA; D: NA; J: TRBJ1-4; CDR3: CASSGHRTNEKLFF; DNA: TGTGCCAGCAGCGGACATAGGACTAATGAAAAACTGTTTTTT
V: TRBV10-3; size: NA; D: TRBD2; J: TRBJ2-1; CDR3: CAIKSGGHNEQFF; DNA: TGTGCCATCAAAAGCGGGGGCCACAATGAGCAGTTCTTC
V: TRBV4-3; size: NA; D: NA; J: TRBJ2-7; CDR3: CASSQDSDYPSYEQYF; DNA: TGCGCCAGCAGCCAAGATTCGGACTACCCCTCCTACGAGCAGTACTTC
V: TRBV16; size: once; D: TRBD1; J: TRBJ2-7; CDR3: CASSQLPRQGMTYEQYF; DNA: TGTGCCAGCAGCCAATTACCCCGACAGGGGATGACCTACGAGCAGTACTTC
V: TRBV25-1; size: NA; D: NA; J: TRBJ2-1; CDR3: CASSEPPTCYNEQFF; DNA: TGTGCCAGCAGTGAACCCCCTACCTGCTACAATGAGCAGTTCTTC
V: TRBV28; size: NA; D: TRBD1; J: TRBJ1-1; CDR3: CATTRGTATNTEAFF; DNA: TGTGCCACCACCCGGGGGACAGCGACGAACACTGAAGCTTTCTTT
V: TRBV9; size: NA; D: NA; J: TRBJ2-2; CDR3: CASSGEQGLRTGELFF; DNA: TGTGCCAGCAGCGGCGAACAGGGCCTCAGGACCGGGGAGCTGTTTTTT
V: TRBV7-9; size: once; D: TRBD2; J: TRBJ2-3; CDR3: CASGARGDSTDTQYF; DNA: TGTGCCAGCGGCGCCCGGGGGGACTCGACAGATACGCAGTATTTT
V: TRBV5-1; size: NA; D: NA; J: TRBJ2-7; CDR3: CASSLVGSHSYEQYF; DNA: TGCGCCAGCAGCTTGGTCGGGTCCCACTCCTACGAGCAGTACTTC
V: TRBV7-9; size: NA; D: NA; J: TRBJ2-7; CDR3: CASSHPGDEQYF; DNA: TGTGCCAGCAGCCACCCGGGGGACGAGCAGTACTTC
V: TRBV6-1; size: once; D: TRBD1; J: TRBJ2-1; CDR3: CASSESHRGRAYNEQFF; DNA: TGTGCCAGCAGTGAAAGTCACAGGGGACGGGCCTACAATGAGCAGTTCTTC
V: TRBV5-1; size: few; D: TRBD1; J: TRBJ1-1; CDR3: CASSTGTRTGRGNTEAFF; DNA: TGCGCCAGCAGCACAGGGACTCGGACAGGGCGGGGGAACACTGAAGCTTTCTTT
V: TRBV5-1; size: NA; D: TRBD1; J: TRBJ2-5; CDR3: CASSYGQGETQYF; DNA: TGCGCCAGCAGCTACGGACAGGGAGAGACCCAGTACTTC
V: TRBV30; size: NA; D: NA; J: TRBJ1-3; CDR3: CAQGPTYSGNTIYF; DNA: TGTGCACAGGGACCGACGTACTCTGGAAACACCATATATTTT
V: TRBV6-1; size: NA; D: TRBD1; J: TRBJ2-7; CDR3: CASSETDRQGSRKYF; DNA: TGTGCCAGCAGTGAAACGGATCGACAGGGTAGTAGGAAGTACTTC
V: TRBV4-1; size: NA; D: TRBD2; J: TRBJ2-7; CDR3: CASSQDPIAGGYEQYF; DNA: TGCGCCAGCAGCCAAGATCCCATAGCGGGGGGCTACGAGCAGTACTTC
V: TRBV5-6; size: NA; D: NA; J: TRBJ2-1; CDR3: CASSLETGPNYNEQFF; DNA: TGTGCCAGCAGCTTGGAAACAGGTCCGAACTACAATGAGCAGTTCTTC
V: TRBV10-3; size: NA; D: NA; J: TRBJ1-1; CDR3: CAISQGFDTEAFF; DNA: TGTGCCATCAGTCAGGGGTTCGACACTGAAGCTTTCTTT
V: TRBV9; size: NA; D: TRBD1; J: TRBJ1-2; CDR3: CASSPGGSIGYTF; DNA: TGTGCCAGCAGCCCAGGGGGTAGCATTGGCTACACCTTC
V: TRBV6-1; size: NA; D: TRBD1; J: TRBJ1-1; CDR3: CASSADRGNTEAFF; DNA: TGTGCCAGCAGTGCTGACAGGGGGAACACTGAAGCTTTCTTT
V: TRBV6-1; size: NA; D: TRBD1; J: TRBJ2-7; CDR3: CASSDRTGNSPNFLYEQYF; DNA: TGTGCCAGCAGTGACCGGACAGGGAATAGTCCAAACTTCCTCTACGAGCAGTACTTC
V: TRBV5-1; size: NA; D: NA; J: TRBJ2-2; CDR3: CASSLAGRGGELFF; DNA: TGCGCCAGCAGCTTGGCCGGGCGGGGCGGGGAGCTGTTTTTT
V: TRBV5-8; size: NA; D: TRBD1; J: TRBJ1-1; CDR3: CASSQGQGANTEAFF; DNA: TGTGCCAGCAGCCAGGGACAGGGGGCCAACACTGAAGCTTTCTTT
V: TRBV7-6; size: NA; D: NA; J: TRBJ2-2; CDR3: CASSLSGTLNTGELFF; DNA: TGTGCCAGCAGCCTATCCGGGACACTGAACACCGGGGAGCTGTTTTTT
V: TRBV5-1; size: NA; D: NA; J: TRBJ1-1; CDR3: CASSFGGANTEAFF; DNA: TGCGCCAGCAGCTTTGGGGGCGCGAACACTGAAGCTTTCTTT
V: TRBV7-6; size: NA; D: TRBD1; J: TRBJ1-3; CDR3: CASSQKPEPGQGFSGNTIYF; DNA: TGTGCCAGCAGCCAAAAACCAGAACCGGGACAGGGGTTCTCTGGAAACACCATATATTTT
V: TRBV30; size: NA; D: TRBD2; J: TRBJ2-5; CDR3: CAWSVKGGGGEGRETQYF; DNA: TGTGCCTGGAGTGTCAAGGGTGGCGGGGGGGAAGGGCGGGAGACCCAGTACTTC